The 26 T cell receptor beta chains below were found in one sample sequenced in a study of STAT5B mutations in CD4+ large granular lymphocyte leukemia. Assay: immunoSEQ multiplex PCR; the TCRdb copy retains only in-frame clones and omits some. The data show 38,000 or so clones, roughly 85% seen once. The sequencing input was CD4+ T cells from blood buffy coats. Receptor source: a human donor in good health.

This chain uses TRBV28 with TRBJ1-5, with a possible D match to TRBD1 (5 bases). V was pared by 3 bases and J by 0 bases, with 12 bases between. Germline V lookup: CDR1 MDHEN, CDR2 SYDVKM. This CDR3 region has 16 residues. The CDR3 DNA reads TGTGCCAGCAGTTTCTCGGGACGAGATAGCAATCAGCCCCAGCATTTT. Protein product: CASSFSGRDSNQPQHF.

The CDR3 protein is CASSPGTSRREQYF. In DNA form, the CDR3 reads TGTGCCAGCAGCCCCGGGACTAGCCGGCGAGAGCAGTACTTC. The J gene is TRBJ2-7, the V gene TRBV11-3; 9 bases map to TRBD2. Trimming at V came to 5 bases and at J to 7 bases, leaving 9 bases not matched to a gene. The CDR3 spans 14 residues. CDR1 and CDR2 from the germline V gene are SGHNT and YENEEA. The full variable domain, completed using reference TRBV11-3 and TRBJ2-7, is EAGVVQSPRYKIIEKKQPVAFWCNPISGHNTLYWYLQNLGQGPELLIRYENEEAVDDSQLPKDRFSAERLKGVDSTLKIQPAELGDSAVYLCASSPGTSRREQYFGPGTRLTVT.

The chain employs TRBV7-9 and TRBJ2-7, with 9 bases that match TRBD1. The V gene end was trimmed by 6 bases and the J gene end by 5 bases; junction bases not matched to a gene: 11. Germline assignment: CDR1 SEHNR and CDR2 FQNEAQ (reference sequence). The length of the CDR3 is 15 residues. CDR3 DNA sequence: TGTGCCAGCAGGGATACAGGGGGCGTAACTAACGAGCAGTACTTC. Its translation is CASRDTGGVTNEQYF. The full variable domain, its missing parts supplied by reference TRBV7-9 and TRBJ2-7, is DTGVSQNPRHKITKRGQNVTFRCDPISEHNRLYWYRQTLGQGPEFLTYFQNEAQLEKSRLLSDRFSAERPKGSFSTLEIQRTEQGDSAMYLCASRDTGGVTNEQYFGPGTRLTVT.

The chain combines TRBV4-1 with TRBJ2-1, with D uncertain. Germline V lookup: CDR1 MGHRA, CDR2 YSYEKL. The CDR3 runs to 16 residues. Trimming took off 1 base at V and 0 bases at J, with 10 bases between the two ends. The CDR3 loop is CASSQVEHLSYNEQFF. The DNA of the CDR3 is TGCGCCAGCAGCCAAGTGGAACACCTCTCCTACAATGAGCAGTTCTTC.

This clone was seen just once. The rearrangement links TRBV28 to TRBJ2-7; tentative D call: TRBD1 (5 bases). This CDR3 has 13 amino acids. Per the germline V gene, CDR1 is MDHEN and CDR2 is SYDVKM. The germline V and J ends were trimmed by 7 bases and 3 bases, with 13 bases remaining between them. CDR3 amino acids: CASIDRNNYEQYF. The CDR3 DNA is TGTGCCAGCATCGACAGAAATAACTACGAGCAGTACTTC.

V gene TRBV28 combines with J gene TRBJ1-2; D is perhaps TRBD1 (6 bases). CDR3 length: 20 amino acids. Germline lookup yields CDR1 MDHEN and CDR2 SYDVKM. V shed 5 bases and J shed 1 base, with 29 bases lying between them. The CDR3 nucleotides read TGTGCCAGCAGTACGCCCCGGGTGGACAGAGGGAATGGCCGTAACTATGGCTACACCTTC. Its protein is CASSTPRVDRGNGRNYGYTF.

This clone has a single count. This chain uses TRBV29-1 with TRBJ1-2; D is unclear. Germline CDR1 SQVTM, CDR2 ANQGSEA. V was clipped by 0 bases and J by 8 bases, with 13 bases between them. This CDR3 comprises 13 residues. The CDR3 DNA is TGCAGCGTTGAAGAGTCCGGAACAAGGGGCTACACCTTC. This translates into CSVEESGTRGYTF.

This clone was observed once. The genes are TRBV6-1 and TRBJ2-5, with D uncertain. The CDR3 consists of 12 residues. Germline V gene lookup returns CDR1 MNHNS and CDR2 SASEGT. V shed 3 bases and J shed 2 bases, with 4 bases lying between them. CDR3 in DNA: TGTGCCAGCAGTGATTTACAAGAGACCCAGTACTTC. Protein product: CASSDLQETQYF.

J is TRBJ2-7 and V is TRBV12-5; D is tentatively TRBD1 or TRBD2 (5 bases each). CDR1 LGHNT and CDR2 FRNRAP come from the germline V gene. The CDR3 sequence is 16 residues long. Trimming left V 5 bases short and J 5 bases short, with 22 bases between. For the CDR3, the DNA is TGTGCTAGTGGTAGGGCCCCGGGACGGACCCAACACGAGCAGTACTTC. Translation: CASGRAPGRTQHEQYF.

The chain recombines TRBV18 with TRBJ2-1; the D is unclear. CDR1 is KGHSH and CDR2 is LQKENI in the germline V gene. V was cut by 0 bases and J by 9 bases, with 9 bases left in between. CDR3 length: 13 residues. This CDR3 is CASSPPGVGEQFF. CDR3 DNA: TGTGCCAGCTCACCACCTGGGGTTGGTGAGCAGTTCTTC. The entire variable domain, with the rest obtained from reference TRBV18 and TRBJ2-1, is as follows: NAGVMQNPRHLVRRRGQEARLRCSPMKGHSHVYWYRQLPEEGLKFMVYLQKENIIDESGMPKERFSAEFPKEGPSILRIQQVVRGDSAAYFCASSPPGVGEQFFGPGTRLTVL.

The chain couples TRBV19 to TRBJ1-3, with D hard to call. V lost 5 bases and J 0 bases, leaving 8 bases between the germline ends. Looked up from germline, CDR1 is LNHDA and CDR2 is SQIVND (reference sequence). The length of the CDR3 is 14 residues. As DNA, the CDR3 is TGTGCCAGTAGTTGGCAGAGCTCTGGAAACACCATATATTTT. It encodes CASSWQSSGNTIYF.

This chain uses TRBV6-1 with TRBJ2-1, with 14 bases identical to TRBD2. Per germline, CDR1 MNHNS and CDR2 SASEGT. Trimming at V came to 5 bases and at J to 10 bases, leaving 4 bases not matched to a gene. The CDR3 consists of 14 residues. CDR3 bases: TGTGCCAGCAGTCCGGGACTAGCGGGAGTAGAGCAGTTCTTC. Encoded protein: CASSPGLAGVEQFF.

The chain has TRBV6-4 and TRBJ2-2; D not resolved. CDR1 is MRHNA, CDR2 SNTAGT, per germline. CDR3 length: 15 amino acids. V was cut by 3 bases and J by 2 bases, with 10 bases left in between. The DNA for the CDR3 is TGTGCCAGCAGTGAAAATAGGGTTAACACCGGGGAGCTGTTTTTT. This gives the protein CASSENRVNTGELFF.

The chain has TRBV7-6 and TRBJ1-1, with 7 bases aligning to TRBD1. J was trimmed by 5 bases and V by 1 base; bases with no gene match: 1. Germline-derived CDR1 and CDR2 are SGHVS and FNYEAQ. The CDR3 covers 13 residues. The CDR3 coding sequence is TGTGCCAGCAGCTTAGAACAGGGGACTGAAGCTTTCTTT. It yields the protein CASSLEQGTEAFF.

V is TRBV19 and J is TRBJ1-3; TRBD1 aligns across 11 bases. V was clipped by 10 bases and J by 0 bases; unmatched bases: 2. The CDR3 runs to 14 residues. Germline-derived CDR1 and CDR2 are LNHDA and SQIVND (reference sequence). CDR3 nucleotides: TGTGCCATTGGGACAGGGGGCTCTGGAAACACCATATATTTT. This translates into CAIGTGGSGNTIYF.

The gene calls are TRBV11-3 and TRBJ2-2; D uncertain. The CDR3 covers 15 residues. V was trimmed by 6 bases and J by 4 bases, leaving 15 bases between them. Per the germline V gene, CDR1 is SGHNT and CDR2 is YENEEA. The CDR3 DNA reads as TGTGCCAGCAGTCACGGACGGATATCCACCGGGGAGCTGTTTTTT. This gives the protein CASSHGRISTGELFF.

This clone is a singleton in its sample. V and J are TRBV7-6 and TRBJ2-5; weak D call: TRBD2 (6 bases). With 8 bases removed from V and 2 bases from J, the gap between germline ends came to 12 bases. This CDR3 is built from 13 residues. Germline CDR1 reads SGHVS; CDR2 reads FNYEAQ. The CDR3 DNA reads as TGTGCCAGCGCGCCCCGGGAGCAAGAGACCCAGTACTTC. Encoded protein: CASAPREQETQYF.

The rearrangement links TRBV5-1 to TRBJ2-5; D not resolved. The CDR3 covers 11 residues. Germline V CDR1 and CDR2: SGHRS, YFSETQ. Trimming stripped 4 bases from V and 1 base from J, with 2 bases between. CDR3 residues: CASSLQETQYF. The CDR3 nucleotides are TGCGCCAGCAGCCTCCAAGAGACCCAGTACTTC.

The V gene is TRBV2, the J gene TRBJ2-2; 9 positions match TRBD1. There are 15 residues in the CDR3. Germline V gene sequence: CDR1 SNHLY, CDR2 FYNNEI. The V and J ends lost 8 bases and 4 bases, in that order; junction bases with no gene match: 8. The CDR3 is CASRPGQGSTGELFF. The CDR3 DNA sequence: TGTGCCAGCCGGCCGGGACAGGGAAGCACCGGGGAGCTGTTTTTT.

The chain couples TRBV10-2 to TRBJ2-1; 10 bases agree with TRBD2. The junction had 11 bases not matched to a gene; V was cut back by 3 bases and J by 6 bases. The CDR3 sequence is 17 residues long. Germline V gene data show CDR1 as WSHSY and CDR2 as SAAADI. The CDR3 DNA is TGCGCCAGCAGTGAAACTCCGGGACTAGCGAGTTCCAATGAGCAGTTCTTC. Protein sequence: CASSETPGLASSNEQFF.

The chain carries TRBV5-1 and TRBJ2-5; D is possibly TRBD1 (6 bases). Germline assignment: CDR1 SGHRS and CDR2 YFSETQ. The V end was cut by 4 bases, the J end by 5 bases, with 15 bases between. This CDR3 is 14 amino acids long. The CDR3 sequence: CASSTTGFSETQYF. For the CDR3, the DNA is TGCGCCAGCAGCACCACAGGGTTCTCGGAGACCCAGTACTTC.

The genes are TRBV4-3 and TRBJ1-2; maybe TRBD1 (5 bases). Germline lookup yields CDR1 LGHNA and CDR2 YSLEER. CDR3 length: 16 residues. V was pared by 4 bases and J by 4 bases, with 19 bases between. CDR3 residues: CASSLEGRLSPYGYTF. The CDR3, as DNA: TGCGCCAGCAGCCTAGAGGGACGCCTAAGCCCCTATGGCTACACCTTC.

The sample holds a few counts of this clone. The V call is TRBV6-5, the J call TRBJ1-5; D unresolved. There are 14 residues in the CDR3. The V end lost 0 bases, the J end lost 6 bases, and 9 bases lay between the germline ends. Germline CDR1 reads MNHEY; CDR2 reads SVGAGI. This CDR3 is CASSYSPGSQPQHF. The CDR3 region has the DNA TGTGCCAGCAGTTACTCACCCGGGTCTCAGCCCCAGCATTTT.

CDR3 nucleotide sequence: TGTGCCAGCAGTCGGGGACAGGGAGACACTGAAGCTTTCTTT. Translating gives CASSRGQGDTEAFF. The rearrangement links TRBV6-6 to TRBJ1-1, with 9 bases that match TRBD1. Per germline, CDR1 MNHNY and CDR2 SVGAGI (reference sequence). V lost 5 bases, J lost 3 bases, and 4 bases stayed unmatched. The length of the CDR3 is 14 residues.

This chain connects TRBV6-1 to TRBJ1-1, with unresolved D. Per germline, CDR1 MNHNS and CDR2 SASEGT. This CDR3 region has 13 residues. The germline V and J ends were trimmed by 5 bases and 4 bases, with 11 bases remaining between them. CDR3 bases: TGTGCCAGCAGTCAAACAGAATCCACTGAAGCTTTCTTT. Translating gives CASSQTESTEAFF.

The gene calls are TRBV11-2 and TRBJ2-5, with no clear D. The CDR3 contains 15 residues. V dropped 1 base and J dropped 2 bases, with 11 bases sitting between them. Looked up from germline, CDR1 is SGHAT and CDR2 is FQNNGV. The CDR3 is CASSLVGWGQETQYF. In DNA, the CDR3 is TGTGCCAGCAGCTTAGTCGGGTGGGGTCAAGAGACCCAGTACTTC.